The present T cell receptor beta chain was sequenced within a study of blood T cell repertoires in COVID-19. The overall study: T cells, B-cell-depleted T cells, or PBMCs provided the cDNA or gDNA that served as material.

Sequencing was performed with immunoSEQ multiplex PCR; in TCRdb, only in-frame clones are kept and a portion is missing. Here the sample spans around 200,000 clones, about 83% being singletons. The germline gives CDR1 KGHSH, CDR2 LQKENI. The CDR3 is 24 residues long. V gave up 6 bases and J gave up 3 bases; unmatched junction bases: 33. The TCR originated in a woman in her 40s with active or convalescent COVID-19. The sequenced sample was peripheral blood. V is TRBV18 and J is TRBJ2-2, with 8 bases fitting TRBD2. The CDR3 DNA is TGTGCCAGCTCGCCTCCGAGGGCCACTAAACCCACTAGCGGAGACACCTCGGACACCGGGGAGCTGTTTTTT. It is translated as CASSPPRATKPTSGDTSDTGELFF.